The 4 T cell receptor beta chains listed next were all sequenced from one sample in a study of early T cells in non-severe SARS-CoV-2 infection. From the 5' RACE reads, TCRdb called clonotypes with MiXCR, one entry per CDR3 protein. In the table there are 30,000 to 40,000 distinct CDR3 sequences, about 4.5% of which are singletons. Sequenced sample: whole blood. Every receptor here comes from an adult who was a healthcare worker with PCR-confirmed SARS-CoV-2 infection or an uninfected control (not recorded which).

The chain uses TRBV10-3 and TRBJ1-5; TRBD1 aligns across 7 bases. The V segment lost 10 bases and the J segment 3 bases; nucleotides outside the gene matches: 6. Germline V gives CDR1 ENHRY, CDR2 SYGVKD. The CDR3 has 13 amino acids. The CDR3 DNA reads as TGTGCCACCACCGGGACAGTCAATCAGCCCCAGCATTTT. Amino acid sequence: CATTGTVNQPQHF.

This clonotype was observed a handful of times. V gene TRBV6-5 combines with J gene TRBJ1-6; tentative D call: TRBD1 (6 bases). The CDR3 runs to 15 residues. V shed 5 bases and J shed 10 bases, with 18 bases lying between them. The germline gives CDR1 MNHEY, CDR2 SVGAGI. The CDR3 DNA follows: TGTGCCAGCAGTGAACAACAGGGAGTCGGATCACCCCTCCACTTT. This gives the protein CASSEQQGVGSPLHF.

In this sample, this clonotype turned up a few times. The CDR3: CASSRDGGLATDTQYF. The CDR3 coding sequence is TGCGCCAGCAGCCGGGATGGAGGACTAGCCACAGATACGCAGTATTTT. V is TRBV5-1 and J is TRBJ2-3; 8 bases agree with TRBD2. V shed 4 bases and J 2 bases; nucleotides not matched to a gene: 9. This CDR3 has 16 amino acids. The germline CDR1 and CDR2 sequences are SGHRS and YFSETQ.

The sample holds many counts of this clonotype. Written as DNA, the CDR3 is TGTGCCAGCAGTCTCGGTTGGGCTTACACTGAAGCTTTCTTT. Translated: CASSLGWAYTEAFF. The chain joins TRBV12-3 or TRBV12-4 to TRBJ1-1; D uncertain. The V end lost 5 bases, the J end lost 3 bases, and 13 bases lay between the germline ends. The CDR3 runs to 14 residues.